This T cell receptor (beta chain) was identified in a study of neoadjuvant nivolumab and ipilimumab in lung cancer (dated by TCRdb to 2020 to 2021). At the level of the whole study: Nivolumab was administered intravenously at 3 mg/kg on days 1, 15 and 29, and in the combination arm ipilimumab 1 mg/kg was added on day 1 only. The primary trial endpoint was the major pathologic response (MPR) rate in the intention-to-treat population in each study arm. A total of 44 patients with operable NSCLC were treated in the trial, with 23 randomized to nivolumab monotherapy and 21 randomized to nivolumab plus ipilimumab. TCR repertoires in pretherapy (baseline) peripheral blood were compared with TCR repertoires in tumors resected at surgery after neoadjuvant immune checkpoint blockade. Matched pretherapy and resected tumor pairs were analyzed for seven patients, of whom four received nivolumab and three received nivolumab plus ipilimumab.

The CDR3 has 14 amino acids, counting the end cysteine and phenylalanine. CDR3 DNA is the only sequence kept; it has 42 bases, read in frame from the first base. V loses 3 bases of germline sequence and J loses 0 bases, and the interval between the two ends is 8 bases. The CDR1 and CDR2 encoded by the germline V gene are MNHEY and SVGAGI. The study at large found these results: A small number of samples was subjected to TCR sequencing. No significant correlation was found between TCR clonality and pathologic tumor regression, and only a single major-pathologic-response sample was available for the analysis of TCR clonality versus pathologic tumor regression. Tumor T-cell richness and clonality rose from pretherapy to surgery in three of three dual-therapy tumors but in only two of four nivolumab-treated tumors. Resected tumors had greater TCR richness and clonality than tumor-adjacent uninvolved lung, and increases were observed in more dual-therapy-treated tumors. Richness in tumors resected after neoadjuvant therapy showed a positive correlation with pretherapy blood TCR richness (Spearman R ≈ 0.79).

This clone was recorded only once. Its antigen is currently not known. No much larger clone is present one base from it, and per-base qualities are unavailable. The receptor library was made with the immunoSEQ multiplex PCR assay. On the study's bioinformatics: Repertoires were summarized in terms of richness and clonality, and significantly expanded and contracted clones between pre- and post-therapy samples were identified. TCRdb provides this immuneACCESS table in a form limited to in-frame rearrangements. Some clones are lacking; in checked studies, under half of them reflect an unresolved V gene, and why the rest are absent is not known. The D gene and trimming were derived from the DNA, and the V and J assignments and clone size from that table. The sample table holds roughly 45,000 clones, of which more than 85% were seen once. About 4% of the sample comes from the top ten. The time point label, as the study defines it: pretherapy, before neoadjuvant immune checkpoint inhibitors. The samples were obtained from NEOSTAR, a phase 2 randomized trial that tested neoadjuvant nivolumab or nivolumab plus ipilimumab, followed by surgery, in operable NSCLC.

This specimen was blood, taken before neoadjuvant nivolumab, alone or with ipilimumab. The chain employs TRBV6-5 and TRBJ1-1, with the D segment identity uncertain. The receptor comes from an adult with non-small cell lung cancer. Some clones in this sample may be carry-over from other donors' samples. The CDR3 has the sequence CASSYGSVNTEAFF. The base sequence is TGTGCCAGCAGTTATGGTAGTGTGAACACTGAAGCTTTCTTT.